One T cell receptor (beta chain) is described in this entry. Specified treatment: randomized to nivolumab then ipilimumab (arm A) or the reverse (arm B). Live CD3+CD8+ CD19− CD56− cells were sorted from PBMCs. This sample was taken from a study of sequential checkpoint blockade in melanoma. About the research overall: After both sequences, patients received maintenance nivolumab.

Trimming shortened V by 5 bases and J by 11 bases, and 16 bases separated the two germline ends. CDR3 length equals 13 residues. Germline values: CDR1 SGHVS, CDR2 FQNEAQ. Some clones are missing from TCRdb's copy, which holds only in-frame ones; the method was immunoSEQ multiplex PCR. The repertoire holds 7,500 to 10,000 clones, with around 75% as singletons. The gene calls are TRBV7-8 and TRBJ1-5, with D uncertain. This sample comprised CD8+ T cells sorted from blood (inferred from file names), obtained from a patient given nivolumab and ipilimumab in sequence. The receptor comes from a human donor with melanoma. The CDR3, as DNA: TGTGCCAGCAGCCTCACCCGGGGTAGGTCCCAGCATTTT. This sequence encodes CASSLTRGRSQHF.